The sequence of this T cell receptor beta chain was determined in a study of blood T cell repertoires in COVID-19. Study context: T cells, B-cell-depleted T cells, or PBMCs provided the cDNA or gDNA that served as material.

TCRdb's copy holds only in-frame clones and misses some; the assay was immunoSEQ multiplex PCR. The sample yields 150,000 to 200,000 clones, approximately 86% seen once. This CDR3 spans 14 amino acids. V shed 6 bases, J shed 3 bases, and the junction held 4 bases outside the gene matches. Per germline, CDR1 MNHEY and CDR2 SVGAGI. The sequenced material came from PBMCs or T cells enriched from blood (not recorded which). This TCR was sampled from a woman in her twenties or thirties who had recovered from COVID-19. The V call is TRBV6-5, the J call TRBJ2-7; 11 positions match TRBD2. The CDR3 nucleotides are TGTGCCAGCAGACGCGGACTAGCGGGCTACGAGCAGTACTTC. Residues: CASRRGLAGYEQYF.